The rows below give T cell receptor beta chains drawn from one sample of a study of blood T cell repertoires in COVID-19. Only in-frame clones appear in the TCRdb table, and some are missing; sequencing was by immunoSEQ multiplex PCR. The top ten hold roughly 1.4% of the sample, which has 63,000 or so clones, 88% seen once. The sequenced sample was peripheral blood. These receptors all stem from a human donor in a cohort sampled during active COVID-19. The CDR3 runs from the conserved cysteine through the conserved F or W. Fields, in order: D gene, V gene, clone size, J gene, CDR3 protein, CDR3 DNA. D genes are given only for firm matches. For some rows the clone size is stated as once, few or many, or as a class when expanded; others skip it.

D gene: NA; V gene: TRBV2; clone size: once; J gene: TRBJ2-2; CDR3 protein: CASSERARAGTGELFF; CDR3 DNA: TGTGCCAGCAGTGAAAGGGCTCGAGCGGGTACCGGGGAGCTGTTTTTT
D gene: TRBD2; V gene: TRBV15; clone size: NA; J gene: TRBJ2-3; CDR3 protein: CATSRGNSGGTDTQYF; CDR3 DNA: TGTGCCACCAGCCGCGGGAATAGCGGGGGCACAGATACGCAGTATTTT
D gene: NA; V gene: TRBV2; clone size: NA; J gene: TRBJ2-5; CDR3 protein: CASSPTDPETQYF; CDR3 DNA: TGTGCCAGCAGCCCTACAGATCCCGAGACCCAGTACTTC
D gene: NA; V gene: TRBV5-1; clone size: NA; J gene: TRBJ1-2; CDR3 protein: CASSPDPGSYYGYTF; CDR3 DNA: TGCGCCAGCAGCCCCGACCCAGGATCCTACTATGGCTACACCTTC
D gene: TRBD2; V gene: TRBV6-2/TRBV6-3; clone size: NA; J gene: TRBJ2-1; CDR3 protein: CASSYLAGEGSEQFF; CDR3 DNA: TGTGCCAGCAGTTACCTAGCGGGAGAGGGTAGTGAGCAGTTCTTC
D gene: TRBD2; V gene: TRBV11-2; clone size: NA; J gene: TRBJ2-2; CDR3 protein: CASTYGAGANTGELFF; CDR3 DNA: TGTGCCAGCACCTACGGAGCGGGAGCTAATACCGGGGAGCTGTTTTTT
D gene: TRBD1; V gene: TRBV6-5; clone size: NA; J gene: TRBJ1-4; CDR3 protein: CASSLDRRHEKLFF; CDR3 DNA: TGTGCCAGCAGTCTGGACAGGCGCCATGAAAAACTGTTTTTT
D gene: TRBD2; V gene: TRBV5-1; clone size: NA; J gene: TRBJ2-1; CDR3 protein: CASSLVGTSGTNEQFF; CDR3 DNA: TGCGCCAGCAGCTTGGTCGGGACTAGCGGGACCAATGAGCAGTTCTTC
D gene: TRBD2; V gene: TRBV6-6; clone size: once; J gene: TRBJ2-5; CDR3 protein: CASSLTGGIPRQRDQETQYF; CDR3 DNA: TGTGCCAGCAGTCTAACTGGGGGGATCCCGCGGCAGCGGGATCAAGAGACCCAGTACTTC
D gene: NA; V gene: TRBV28; clone size: NA; J gene: TRBJ1-1; CDR3 protein: CASSLFGSGVTEAFF; CDR3 DNA: TGTGCCAGCAGTTTATTTGGCTCGGGGGTCACTGAAGCTTTCTTT
D gene: TRBD2; V gene: TRBV19; clone size: once; J gene: TRBJ2-7; CDR3 protein: CASSLGLAGYEQYF; CDR3 DNA: TGTGCCAGTAGTCTGGGACTAGCGGGCTACGAGCAGTACTTC
D gene: NA; V gene: TRBV12-5; clone size: NA; J gene: TRBJ2-3; CDR3 protein: CASGLGQSTDTQYF; CDR3 DNA: TGTGCTAGTGGTTTGGGACAGAGCACAGATACGCAGTATTTT
D gene: TRBD2; V gene: TRBV19; clone size: NA; J gene: TRBJ2-7; CDR3 protein: CASSILAGDSYEQYF; CDR3 DNA: TGTGCCAGTAGTATTTTAGCGGGAGACTCCTACGAGCAGTACTTC
D gene: TRBD2; V gene: TRBV10-1; clone size: once; J gene: TRBJ2-3; CDR3 protein: CASKKGGAGDTQYF; CDR3 DNA: TGCGCCAGCAAAAAGGGAGGGGCAGGGGATACGCAGTATTTT
D gene: NA; V gene: TRBV28; clone size: NA; J gene: TRBJ1-4; CDR3 protein: CASTGTTNEKLFF; CDR3 DNA: TGTGCCAGCACGGGGACAACTAATGAAAAACTGTTTTTT
D gene: NA; V gene: TRBV10-3; clone size: once; J gene: TRBJ2-1; CDR3 protein: CATQATLGVDEQFF; CDR3 DNA: TGTGCCACCCAAGCGACCCTGGGTGTCGATGAGCAGTTCTTC
D gene: TRBD1; V gene: TRBV19; clone size: once; J gene: TRBJ1-1; CDR3 protein: CASSRQGARAFF; CDR3 DNA: TGTGCCAGTAGTAGACAGGGGGCTCGGGCTTTCTTT
D gene: TRBD1; V gene: TRBV5-1; clone size: NA; J gene: TRBJ1-1; CDR3 protein: CASRGQGPYMNTEAFF; CDR3 DNA: TGCGCCAGCAGAGGACAGGGTCCGTACATGAACACTGAAGCTTTCTTT
D gene: NA; V gene: TRBV11-3; clone size: NA; J gene: TRBJ2-3; CDR3 protein: CASSLDPTGSTDTQYF; CDR3 DNA: TGTGCCAGCAGCTTAGATCCCACAGGGAGCACAGATACGCAGTATTTT
D gene: NA; V gene: TRBV28; clone size: once; J gene: TRBJ1-1; CDR3 protein: CASSLGGSINTEAFF; CDR3 DNA: TGTGCCAGCAGCCTCGGGGGATCAATTAACACTGAAGCTTTCTTT
D gene: NA; V gene: TRBV28; clone size: NA; J gene: TRBJ2-5; CDR3 protein: CASSFGEYQETQYF; CDR3 DNA: TGTGCCAGCAGTTTCGGGGAGTACCAAGAGACCCAGTACTTC
D gene: TRBD1; V gene: TRBV11-1; clone size: once; J gene: TRBJ2-7; CDR3 protein: CASSLGDRESREQYF; CDR3 DNA: TGTGCCAGCAGCTTAGGCGACAGGGAAAGTCGGGAGCAGTACTTC
D gene: NA; V gene: TRBV11-3; clone size: NA; J gene: TRBJ1-1; CDR3 protein: CASSIGRHNTEAFF; CDR3 DNA: TGTGCCAGCAGTATTGGCAGACATAACACTGAAGCTTTCTTT
D gene: NA; V gene: TRBV15; clone size: few; J gene: TRBJ1-2; CDR3 protein: CATSRGGTTYGYTF; CDR3 DNA: TGTGCCACCAGCAGAGGGGGGACAACCTATGGCTACACCTTC
D gene: NA; V gene: TRBV10-3; clone size: NA; J gene: TRBJ2-7; CDR3 protein: CAISERQGVYEQYF; CDR3 DNA: TGTGCCATCAGTGAAAGGCAGGGCGTCTACGAGCAGTACTTC
D gene: TRBD1; V gene: TRBV6-6; clone size: NA; J gene: TRBJ1-5; CDR3 protein: CASTGQGDQPQHF; CDR3 DNA: TGTGCCAGCACCGGACAGGGGGATCAGCCCCAGCATTTT
D gene: TRBD2; V gene: TRBV19; clone size: once; J gene: TRBJ2-2; CDR3 protein: CASSPRLSGRVVGELFF; CDR3 DNA: TGTGCCAGTAGTCCCCGTCTGAGCGGGAGGGTGGTCGGGGAGCTGTTTTTT
D gene: NA; V gene: TRBV11-1; clone size: NA; J gene: TRBJ2-5; CDR3 protein: CASSLQEETQYF; CDR3 DNA: TGTGCCAGCAGCTTGCAGGAAGAGACCCAGTACTTC
D gene: NA; V gene: TRBV5-1; clone size: NA; J gene: TRBJ1-3; CDR3 protein: CASSLSAGLAGNTIYF; CDR3 DNA: TGCGCCAGCAGCTTGTCCGCGGGGCTTGCTGGAAACACCATATATTTT
D gene: NA; V gene: TRBV3-1/TRBV3-2; clone size: NA; J gene: TRBJ2-7; CDR3 protein: CASSQTDLSEQYF; CDR3 DNA: TGTGCCAGCAGCCAAACAGATTTGTCCGAGCAGTACTTC
D gene: NA; V gene: TRBV6-5; clone size: once; J gene: TRBJ1-2; CDR3 protein: CASSYSGLYGYTF; CDR3 DNA: TGTGCCAGCAGTTACTCGGGCCTCTATGGCTACACCTTC
D gene: NA; V gene: TRBV19; clone size: NA; J gene: TRBJ1-1; CDR3 protein: CASSMSSLNTEAFF; CDR3 DNA: TGTGCCAGTAGTATGAGTAGTTTGAACACTGAAGCTTTCTTT
D gene: TRBD2; V gene: TRBV19; clone size: NA; J gene: TRBJ2-7; CDR3 protein: CASSFGTGGYEQYF; CDR3 DNA: TGTGCCAGTAGTTTTGGGACGGGGGGCTACGAGCAGTACTTC
D gene: NA; V gene: TRBV27; clone size: NA; J gene: TRBJ2-1; CDR3 protein: CASSNGNNEQFF; CDR3 DNA: TGTGCCAGCAGTAACGGGAACAATGAGCAGTTCTTC
D gene: NA; V gene: TRBV5-1; clone size: NA; J gene: TRBJ1-1; CDR3 protein: CASSLMSPRGFEAFF; CDR3 DNA: TGCGCCAGCAGCTTAATGTCCCCCAGGGGTTTTGAAGCTTTCTTT
D gene: NA; V gene: TRBV13; clone size: NA; J gene: TRBJ1-5; CDR3 protein: CASSITNNQPQHF; CDR3 DNA: TGTGCCAGCAGCATAACTAACAATCAGCCCCAGCATTTT
D gene: NA; V gene: TRBV29-1; clone size: NA; J gene: TRBJ2-1; CDR3 protein: CSAGSGLYNEQFF; CDR3 DNA: TGCAGCGCAGGCAGCGGCCTATACAATGAGCAGTTCTTC
D gene: NA; V gene: TRBV2; clone size: NA; J gene: TRBJ2-3; CDR3 protein: CASSAQGDDTQYF; CDR3 DNA: TGTGCCAGCAGTGCACAGGGCGATGATACGCAGTATTTT
D gene: NA; V gene: TRBV5-1; clone size: NA; J gene: TRBJ1-2; CDR3 protein: CASSTGSYNYGYTF; CDR3 DNA: TGCGCCAGCAGCACGGGATCCTACAACTATGGCTACACCTTC
D gene: NA; V gene: TRBV21-1; clone size: NA; J gene: TRBJ1-6; CDR3 protein: CASSQGQGAFNSPLHF; CDR3 DNA: TGTGCCAGCAGCCAGGGACAGGGGGCCTTCAATTCACCCCTCCACTTT
D gene: TRBD2; V gene: TRBV3-1/TRBV3-2; clone size: NA; J gene: TRBJ2-7; CDR3 protein: CASSRGKAGTSTYF; CDR3 DNA: TGTGCCAGCAGCCGAGGGAAAGCGGGGACTTCTACTTACTTC
D gene: TRBD2; V gene: TRBV19; clone size: NA; J gene: TRBJ2-1; CDR3 protein: CASIMGLAGGNEQFF; CDR3 DNA: TGTGCCAGTATCATGGGACTAGCGGGAGGTAATGAGCAGTTCTTC
D gene: TRBD1; V gene: TRBV18; clone size: NA; J gene: TRBJ1-2; CDR3 protein: CASSPGQATGYGYTF; CDR3 DNA: TGTGCCAGCTCACCCGGACAGGCGACTGGCTATGGCTACACCTTC
D gene: TRBD2; V gene: TRBV7-7; clone size: NA; J gene: TRBJ2-5; CDR3 protein: CASGLAGYRETQYF; CDR3 DNA: TGTGCTAGCGGCCTAGCGGGTTACAGAGAGACCCAGTACTTC
D gene: NA; V gene: TRBV7-9; clone size: NA; J gene: TRBJ2-2; CDR3 protein: CASSAVGAGELFF; CDR3 DNA: TGTGCCAGCAGCGCCGTCGGGGCCGGGGAGCTGTTTTTT
D gene: TRBD1; V gene: TRBV27; clone size: NA; J gene: TRBJ1-1; CDR3 protein: CASSRRDRGTEAFF; CDR3 DNA: TGTGCCAGCAGCCGCCGGGACAGGGGTACTGAAGCTTTCTTT
D gene: NA; V gene: TRBV19; clone size: few; J gene: TRBJ2-7; CDR3 protein: CASRRDTAYEQYF; CDR3 DNA: TGTGCCAGTAGAAGGGACACCGCCTACGAGCAGTACTTC
D gene: TRBD2; V gene: TRBV3-1/TRBV3-2; clone size: NA; J gene: TRBJ2-1; CDR3 protein: CASVISGRAYEQFF; CDR3 DNA: TGTGCCAGCGTTATTAGCGGGAGGGCCTATGAGCAGTTCTTC
D gene: NA; V gene: TRBV19; clone size: NA; J gene: TRBJ2-3; CDR3 protein: CASSHGLALATDTQYF; CDR3 DNA: TGTGCCAGTAGTCATGGACTTGCCCTAGCAACAGATACGCAGTATTTT
D gene: NA; V gene: TRBV12-3/TRBV12-4; clone size: NA; J gene: TRBJ2-2; CDR3 protein: CASRTQGAELFF; CDR3 DNA: TGTGCCAGCAGAACACAGGGCGCGGAGCTGTTTTTT